The clone carrying this T cell receptor beta chain counts as medium-sized by frequency. Its antigen remains unknown. The CDR3 is cut off 3 residues early in the read; its end comes from the germline J gene. This entry belongs to a study of T cells in women clearing cervical HPV infection. Study as a whole: No precancer developed; the control's incident HPV16 infection cleared within 12 months.

The CDR3 runs 14 residues. Germline CDR1 and CDR2: DFQATT and SNEGSKA (reference sequence). The germline V and J ends were trimmed by 5 bases and 0 bases, with 12 bases remaining between them. Data came from immunoSEQ multiplex PCR; TCRdb stores just in-frame clones and leaves some out. Its table records about 19,000 clones. Points from the study as a whole: Richness differences could reflect unmeasured T-cell content per sample.

The source is a woman aged 18 to 75 with a cervical HPV16 infection that either progressed to CIN3+ or cleared (not recorded which). The chain joins TRBV20-1 to TRBJ2-3; D gene uncertain. Sequenced material: blood buffy coat. CDR3: CSAPVPPSTDTQYF. The sequenced part of the CDR3 DNA is TGCAGTGCTCCTGTCCCCCCTAGCACAGATACG.